A single sample gave rise to the 6 T cell receptor beta chains below, sequenced in a study of blood T cell repertoires in COVID-19. The method was immunoSEQ multiplex PCR; TCRdb's version includes in-frame clones alone and lacks a portion of them. The data hold roughly 260,000 clones, with approximately 91% observed a single time. Material: peripheral blood. Source of these receptors: a woman in her twenties or thirties with COVID-19, enrolled during active disease.

The genes are TRBV5-1 and TRBJ2-3; D unresolved. Trimming cost V 6 bases and J 2 bases, with 13 bases left between them. The CDR3 has 14 amino acids. Germline V gene sequence: CDR1 SGHRS, CDR2 YFSETQ. The CDR3 is CASKAEVLTDTQYF. CDR3 nucleotides: TGCGCCAGCAAGGCTGAGGTTCTCACAGATACGCAGTATTTT.

V and J are TRBV28 and TRBJ1-2; D remains ambiguous. Between the trimmed V and J ends, which lost 5 bases and 8 bases, there was a span of 12 bases. This CDR3 is 12 amino acids long. Germline values: CDR1 MDHEN, CDR2 SYDVKM. This chain's CDR3 is CASSLLPQGYTF. The CDR3 nucleotides read TGTGCCAGCAGTCTCCTTCCGCAGGGCTACACCTTC.

The chain has TRBV3-1 (or the pseudogene TRBV3-2) and TRBJ2-2; 10 nucleotides match TRBD2. V lost 3 bases, J lost 6 bases, and 10 bases stayed unmatched. The CDR3 totals 17 residues. Germline V lookup: CDR1 LGHDT, CDR2 YNNKEL (reference sequence). The CDR3 region is CASSHLSAGGPSGELFF. The CDR3 DNA is TGTGCCAGCAGCCACCTTTCAGCGGGAGGGCCTTCCGGGGAGCTGTTTTTT.

The chain recombines TRBV4-1 with TRBJ1-1, with 9 nucleotides matching TRBD1. The CDR3 extends over 17 amino acids. Looked up from germline, CDR1 is MGHRA and CDR2 is YSYEKL. Trimming at V came to 1 base and at J to 5 bases, leaving 11 bases not matched to a gene. CDR3 sequence reads: CASSQVGTGKLKTEAFF. CDR3 in DNA: TGCGCCAGCAGCCAAGTTGGGACAGGGAAGCTTAAGACTGAAGCTTTCTTT.

V usage is TRBV7-2 and J usage is TRBJ2-7; perhaps TRBD2 as D (5 bases). This CDR3 region has 14 residues. Trimming took off 3 bases at V and 0 bases at J, with 9 bases between the two ends. The germline gives CDR1 SGHTA, CDR2 FQGNSA. CDR3 DNA: TGTGCCAGCAGCTTTGGAGGAAGCTCCTACGAGCAGTACTTC. Amino acids: CASSFGGSSYEQYF.

The CDR3 region is CASSVAINYGYTF. The CDR3 nucleotides are TGTGCCAGCAGCGTAGCCATCAACTATGGCTACACCTTC. The V and J genes are TRBV9 and TRBJ1-2; D not certain. CDR3 size: 13 residues. Trimming cost V 0 bases and J 2 bases, with 5 bases left between them. CDR1 is SGDLS, CDR2 YYNGEE, per germline.